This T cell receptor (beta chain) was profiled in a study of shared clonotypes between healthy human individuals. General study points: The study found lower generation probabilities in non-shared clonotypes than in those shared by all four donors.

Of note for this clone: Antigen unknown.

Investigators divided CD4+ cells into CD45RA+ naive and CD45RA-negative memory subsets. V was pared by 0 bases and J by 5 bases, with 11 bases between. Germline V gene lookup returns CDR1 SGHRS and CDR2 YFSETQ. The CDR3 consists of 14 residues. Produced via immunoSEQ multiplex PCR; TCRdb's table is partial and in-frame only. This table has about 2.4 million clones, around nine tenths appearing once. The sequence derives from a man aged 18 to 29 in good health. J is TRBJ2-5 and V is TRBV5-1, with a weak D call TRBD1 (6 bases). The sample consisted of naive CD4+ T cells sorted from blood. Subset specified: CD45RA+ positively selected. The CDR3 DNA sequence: TGCGCCAGCAGCTTGGGTTCTCAGGGGGAGACCCAGTACTTC. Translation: CASSLGSQGETQYF.